The 6 T cell receptor beta chains listed next were all sequenced from one sample in a study of cytomegalovirus exposure and HLA in healthy donors. PCR employed 60 Vbeta and 13 Jbeta primers. TCRdb's copy holds only in-frame clones and misses some; the assay was immunoSEQ multiplex PCR. This table has about 98,000 clones, around 70% appearing once. The sample was PBMCs. Receptors originate from a man aged 45 to 65 in good health and CMV-seronegative.

The chain employs TRBV7-2 and TRBJ1-1; D gene unclear. Per germline, CDR1 SGHTA and CDR2 FQGNSA. With 5 bases removed from V and 8 bases from J, the gap between germline ends came to 18 bases. This CDR3 region has 14 residues. The CDR3 region is CASSQAGRSREAFF. The CDR3 DNA is TGTGCCAGCAGCCAGGCGGGTAGAAGCAGAGAAGCTTTCTTT. Drawing the rest from reference TRBV7-2 and TRBJ1-1, the complete variable domain is GAGVSQSPSNKVTEKGKDVELRCDPISGHTALYWYRQSLGQGLEFLIYFQGNSAPDKSGLPSDRFSAERTGGSVSTLTIQRTQQEDSAVYLCASSQAGRSREAFFGQGTRLTVV.

The rearrangement uses TRBV18 and TRBJ2-7; 8 bases map to TRBD1. V lost 4 bases and J lost 10; bases outside the gene matches: 9. The V gene's germline CDR1 is KGHSH and CDR2 LQKENI. The CDR3 sequence is 13 residues long. Written as DNA, the CDR3 is TGTGCCAGCTCACAGGGGACAGGTAGGGTTCAGTACTTC. The encoded protein is CASSQGTGRVQYF.

This chain links TRBV9 with TRBJ1-2; the match to TRBD1 covers 8 bases. The CDR3 has 17 amino acids. The germline gives CDR1 SGDLS, CDR2 YYNGEE. Trimming removed 3 bases from V and 1 base from J; junction bases left unmatched: 11. The CDR3 reads CASSEMGTGGFNYGYTF. Written as DNA, the CDR3 is TGTGCCAGCAGCGAAATGGGAACAGGGGGGTTTAACTATGGCTACACCTTC.

V usage is TRBV6-5 and J usage is TRBJ2-2, with 7 bases lining up with TRBD1. Germline-derived CDR1 and CDR2 are MNHEY and SVGAGI. The CDR3 runs 14 residues. Losses at the gene ends were 4 bases for V and 5 bases for J; bases not matched to a gene: 4. In nucleotides, the CDR3 is TGTGCCAGCAGTTCGACAGGGTATACCGGGGAGCTGTTTTTT. This gives the protein CASSSTGYTGELFF.

The chain employs TRBV5-1 and TRBJ1-3; TRBD1 matches 8 bases. This CDR3 region has 15 residues. Germline lookup yields CDR1 SGHRS and CDR2 YFSETQ. V gave up 3 bases and J gave up 5 bases; unmatched junction bases: 7. CDR3: CASSSGTGARNTIYF. For the CDR3, the DNA is TGCGCCAGCAGCTCCGGGACAGGAGCACGAAACACCATATATTTT.

The chain uses TRBV10-2 and TRBJ1-5; 11 bases match TRBD1. Germline trimming cut 4 bases from V and 4 bases from J; bases unmatched to any gene: 6. The CDR3 is 16 amino acids. The germline V gene encodes CDR1 WSHSY and CDR2 SAAADI. CDR3 loop: CASSAVGTGGNQPQHF. In DNA, the CDR3 is TGCGCCAGCAGTGCCGTAGGGACAGGGGGGAATCAGCCCCAGCATTTT.